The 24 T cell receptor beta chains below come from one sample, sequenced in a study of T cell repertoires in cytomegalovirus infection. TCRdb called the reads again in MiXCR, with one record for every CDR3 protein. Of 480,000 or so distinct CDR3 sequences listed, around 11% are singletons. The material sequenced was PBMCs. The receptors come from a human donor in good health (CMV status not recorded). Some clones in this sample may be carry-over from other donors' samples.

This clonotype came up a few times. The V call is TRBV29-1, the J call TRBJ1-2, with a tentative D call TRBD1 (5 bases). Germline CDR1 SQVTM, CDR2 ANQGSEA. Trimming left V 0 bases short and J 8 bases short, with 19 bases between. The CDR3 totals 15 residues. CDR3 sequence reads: CSVEDRTPGRLGYTF. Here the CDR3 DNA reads TGCAGCGTTGAAGATCGGACACCAGGTCGGTTGGGCTACACCTTC.

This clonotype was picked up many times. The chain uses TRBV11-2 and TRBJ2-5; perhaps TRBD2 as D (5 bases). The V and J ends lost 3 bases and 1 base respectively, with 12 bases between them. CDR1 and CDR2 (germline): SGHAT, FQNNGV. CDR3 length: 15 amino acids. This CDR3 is CASSFAGEGQETQYF. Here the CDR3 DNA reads TGTGCCAGCAGCTTTGCTGGAGAGGGCCAAGAGACCCAGTACTTC.

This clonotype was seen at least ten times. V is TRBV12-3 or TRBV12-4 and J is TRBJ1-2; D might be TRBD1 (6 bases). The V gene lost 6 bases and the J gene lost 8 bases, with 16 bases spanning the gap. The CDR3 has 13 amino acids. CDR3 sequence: CASRSGQAEGYTF. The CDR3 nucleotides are TGTGCCAGCAGGTCGGGACAAGCGGAGGGCTACACCTTC.

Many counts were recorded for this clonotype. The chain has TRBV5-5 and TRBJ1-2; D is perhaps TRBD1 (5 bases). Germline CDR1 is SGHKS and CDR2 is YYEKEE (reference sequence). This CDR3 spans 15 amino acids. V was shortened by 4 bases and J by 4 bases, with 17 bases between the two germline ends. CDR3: CASSRDGGQLYGYTF. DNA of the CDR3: TGTGCCAGCAGCCGAGATGGTGGACAACTCTATGGCTACACCTTC.

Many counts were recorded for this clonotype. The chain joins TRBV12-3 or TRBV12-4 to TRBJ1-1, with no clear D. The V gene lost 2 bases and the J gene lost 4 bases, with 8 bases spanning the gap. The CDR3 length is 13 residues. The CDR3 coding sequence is TGTGCCAGCAGTTTAAGGGATGGCACTGAAGCTTTCTTT. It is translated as CASSLRDGTEAFF.

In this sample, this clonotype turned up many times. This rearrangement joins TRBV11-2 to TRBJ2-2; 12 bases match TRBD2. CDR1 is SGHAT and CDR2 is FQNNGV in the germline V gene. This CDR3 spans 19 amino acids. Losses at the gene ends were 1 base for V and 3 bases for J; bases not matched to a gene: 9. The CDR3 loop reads CASSLVSRLAGVHTGELFF. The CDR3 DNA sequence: TGTGCCAGCAGCTTAGTATCTCGACTAGCGGGAGTCCACACCGGGGAGCTGTTTTTT.

Here the CDR3 reads CASSIRAASSGNTIYF. The CDR3 bases are TGTGCCAGTAGTATACGGGCAGCATCTTCCGGAAACACCATATATTTT. The gene calls are TRBV19 and TRBJ1-3; D unclear. This CDR3 region has 16 residues. The V gene lost 2 bases and the J gene lost 4 bases, with 15 bases spanning the gap. Germline lookup yields CDR1 LNHDA and CDR2 SQIVND (reference sequence).

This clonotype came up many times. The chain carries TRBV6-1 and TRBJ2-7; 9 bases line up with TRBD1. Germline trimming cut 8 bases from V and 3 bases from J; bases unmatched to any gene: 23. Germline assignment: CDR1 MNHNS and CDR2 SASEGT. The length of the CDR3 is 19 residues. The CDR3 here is CASFPSRGQGSIVDYEQYF. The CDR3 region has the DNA TGTGCCAGCTTCCCAAGTAGGGGACAGGGCTCTATCGTGGACTACGAGCAGTACTTC.

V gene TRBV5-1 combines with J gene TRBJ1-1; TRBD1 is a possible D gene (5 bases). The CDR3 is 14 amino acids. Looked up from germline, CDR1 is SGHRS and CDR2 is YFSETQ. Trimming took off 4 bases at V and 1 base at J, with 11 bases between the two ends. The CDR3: CASSRSGANTEAFF. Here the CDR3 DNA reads TGCGCCAGCAGCAGGTCCGGGGCGAACACTGAAGCTTTCTTT. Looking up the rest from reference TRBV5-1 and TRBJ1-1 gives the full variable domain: KAGVTQTPRYLIKTRGQQVTLSCSPISGHRSVSWYQQTPGQGLQFLFEYFSETQRNKGNFPGRFSGRQFSNSRSEMNVSTLELGDSALYLCASSRSGANTEAFFGQGTRLTVV.

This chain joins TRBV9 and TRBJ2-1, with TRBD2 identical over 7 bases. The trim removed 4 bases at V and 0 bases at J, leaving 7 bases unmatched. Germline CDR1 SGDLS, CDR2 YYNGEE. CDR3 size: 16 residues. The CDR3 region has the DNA TGTGCCAGCAGCCCAGCTAGCGGACTCTCCTACAATGAGCAGTTCTTC. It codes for CASSPASGLSYNEQFF.

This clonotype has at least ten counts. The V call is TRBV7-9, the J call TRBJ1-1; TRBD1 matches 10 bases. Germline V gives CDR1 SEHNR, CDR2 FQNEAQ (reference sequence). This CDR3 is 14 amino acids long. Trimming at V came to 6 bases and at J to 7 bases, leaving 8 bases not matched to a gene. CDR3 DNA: TGTGCCAGCAGTCAAGAGGGACAGGGGAATGAAGCTTTCTTT. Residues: CASSQEGQGNEAFF.

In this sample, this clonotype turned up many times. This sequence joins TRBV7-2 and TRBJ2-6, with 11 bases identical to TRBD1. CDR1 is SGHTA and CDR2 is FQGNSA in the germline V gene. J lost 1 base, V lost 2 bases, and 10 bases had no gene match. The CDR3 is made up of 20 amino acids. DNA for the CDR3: TGTGCCAGCAGCTTAAGGACAGGGGGCTTTCTACGGTCTGGGGCCAACGTCCTGACTTTC. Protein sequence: CASSLRTGGFLRSGANVLTF.

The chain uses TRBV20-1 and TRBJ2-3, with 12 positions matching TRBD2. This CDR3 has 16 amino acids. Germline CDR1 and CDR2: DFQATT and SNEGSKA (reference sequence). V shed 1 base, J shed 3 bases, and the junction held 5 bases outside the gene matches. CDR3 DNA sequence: TGCAGTGCTAGAGTCGGACTAGCGGGGAGAACAGATACGCAGTATTTT. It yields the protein CSARVGLAGRTDTQYF.

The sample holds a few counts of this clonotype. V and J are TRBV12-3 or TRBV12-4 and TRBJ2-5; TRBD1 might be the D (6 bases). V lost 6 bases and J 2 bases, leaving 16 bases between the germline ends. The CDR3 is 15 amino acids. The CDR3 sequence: CASSRVRRGQETQYF. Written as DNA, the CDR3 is TGTGCCAGCAGCCGCGTGAGAAGGGGGCAAGAGACCCAGTACTTC.

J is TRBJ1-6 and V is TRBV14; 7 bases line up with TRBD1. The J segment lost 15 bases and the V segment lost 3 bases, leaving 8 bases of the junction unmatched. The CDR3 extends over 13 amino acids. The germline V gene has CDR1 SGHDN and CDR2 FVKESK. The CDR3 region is CASSHSGQNGLHF. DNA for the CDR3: TGTGCCAGCAGCCACTCGGGACAGAATGGCCTCCACTTT. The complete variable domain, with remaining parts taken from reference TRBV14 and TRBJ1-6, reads EAGVTQFPSHSVIEKGQTVTLRCDPISGHDNLYWYRRVMGKEIKFLLHFVKESKQDESGMPNNRFLAERTGGTYSTLKVQPAELEDSGVYFCASSHSGQNGLHFGNGTRLTVT.

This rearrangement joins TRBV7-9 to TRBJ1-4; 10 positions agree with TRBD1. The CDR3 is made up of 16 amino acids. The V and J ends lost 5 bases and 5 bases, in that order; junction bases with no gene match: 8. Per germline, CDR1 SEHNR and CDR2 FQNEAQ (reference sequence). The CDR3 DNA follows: TGTGCCAGCAGCACGGACAGGGGGAGATTCAATGAAAAACTGTTTTTT. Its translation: CASSTDRGRFNEKLFF.

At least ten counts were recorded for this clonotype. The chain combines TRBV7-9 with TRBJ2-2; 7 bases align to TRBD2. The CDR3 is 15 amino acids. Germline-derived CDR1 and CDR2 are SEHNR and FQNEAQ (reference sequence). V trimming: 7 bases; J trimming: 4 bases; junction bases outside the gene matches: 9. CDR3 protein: CASTLKRGGTGELFF. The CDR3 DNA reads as TGTGCCAGCACTCTTAAGCGGGGCGGCACCGGGGAGCTGTTTTTT.

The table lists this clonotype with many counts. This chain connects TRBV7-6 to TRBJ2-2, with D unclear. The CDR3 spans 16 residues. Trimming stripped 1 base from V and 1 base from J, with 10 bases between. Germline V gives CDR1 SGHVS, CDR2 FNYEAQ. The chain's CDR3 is CASSLGQALNTGELFF. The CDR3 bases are TGTGCCAGCAGCTTAGGCCAGGCCCTGAACACCGGGGAGCTGTTTTTT.

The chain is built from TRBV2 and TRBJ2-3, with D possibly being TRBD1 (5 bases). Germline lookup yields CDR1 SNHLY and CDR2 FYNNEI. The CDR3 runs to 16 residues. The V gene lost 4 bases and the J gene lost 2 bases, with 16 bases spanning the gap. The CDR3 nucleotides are TGTGCCAGCAGTGCTTGCAAGACAGACCCCACAGATACGCAGTATTTT. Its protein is CASSACKTDPTDTQYF.

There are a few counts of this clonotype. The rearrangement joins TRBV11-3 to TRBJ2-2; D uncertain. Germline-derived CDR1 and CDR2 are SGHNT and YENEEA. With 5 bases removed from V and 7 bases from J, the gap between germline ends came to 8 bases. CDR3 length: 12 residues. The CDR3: CASSDFIGELFF. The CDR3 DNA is TGTGCCAGCAGCGATTTCATCGGGGAGCTGTTTTTT. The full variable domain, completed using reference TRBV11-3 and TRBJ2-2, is EAGVVQSPRYKIIEKKQPVAFWCNPISGHNTLYWYLQNLGQGPELLIRYENEEAVDDSQLPKDRFSAERLKGVDSTLKIQPAELGDSAVYLCASSDFIGELFFGEGSRLTVL.

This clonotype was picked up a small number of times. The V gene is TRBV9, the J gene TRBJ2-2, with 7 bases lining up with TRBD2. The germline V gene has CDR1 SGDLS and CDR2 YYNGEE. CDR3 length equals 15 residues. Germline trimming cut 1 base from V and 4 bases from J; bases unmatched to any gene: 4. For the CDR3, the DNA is TGTGCCAGCAGCGTATCGCGGGGGACCACCGGGGAGCTGTTTTTT. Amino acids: CASSVSRGTTGELFF.

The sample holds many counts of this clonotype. The CDR3: CASSLEAQRRGGSSQETQYF. CDR3 nucleotides: TGCGCCAGCAGCTTGGAGGCCCAAAGGCGGGGGGGCTCCTCCCAAGAGACCCAGTACTTC. The rearrangement links TRBV5-1 to TRBJ2-5; 9 bases agree with TRBD2. There are 20 residues in the CDR3. CDR1 and CDR2 from the germline V gene are SGHRS and YFSETQ. The V segment lost 0 bases and the J segment 1 base; nucleotides outside the gene matches: 16.

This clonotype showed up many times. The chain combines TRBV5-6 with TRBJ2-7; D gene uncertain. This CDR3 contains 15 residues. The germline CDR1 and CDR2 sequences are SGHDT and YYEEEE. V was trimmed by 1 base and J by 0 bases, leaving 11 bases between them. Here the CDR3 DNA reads TGTGCCAGCAGCTTGTGGCAGCGATCCTCCTACGAGCAGTACTTC. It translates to CASSLWQRSSYEQYF.

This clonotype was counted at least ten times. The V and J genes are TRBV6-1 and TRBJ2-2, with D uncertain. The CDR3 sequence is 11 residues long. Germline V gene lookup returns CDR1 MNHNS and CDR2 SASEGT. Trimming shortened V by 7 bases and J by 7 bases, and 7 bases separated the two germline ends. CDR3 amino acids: CASKGVGELFF. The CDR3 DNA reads TGTGCCAGCAAGGGTGTCGGGGAGCTGTTTTTT.